This T cell receptor (beta chain) derives from a study of blood T cell repertoires in COVID-19. Study information: From the United States, Italy and Spain came samples of acute and convalescent COVID-19.

The repertoire was sequenced with immunoSEQ multiplex PCR; TCRdb's copy has only in-frame clones and lacks some. The table includes some 350,000 clones, more than 80% detected once. The source material was peripheral blood. The clonotype comes from a woman aged 25 to 39 with COVID-19, enrolled during active disease.

The CDR3 spells CASSSGGNTDTQYF. CDR3 bases: TGTGCCAGCAGTTCGGGTGGCAACACAGATACGCAGTATTTT. The chain is built from TRBV9 and TRBJ2-3; no definite D call. Germline V gene lookup returns CDR1 SGDLS and CDR2 YYNGEE. V gave up 5 bases and J gave up 2 bases, with 12 bases separating them. This CDR3 comprises 14 residues.